The 10 T cell receptor beta chains in this list originate from one sample, sequenced in a study of blood T cell repertoires in COVID-19. Some clones are missing from TCRdb's copy, which holds only in-frame ones; the method was immunoSEQ multiplex PCR. The sample has around 130,000 clones; approximately 90% are singletons. The specimen was peripheral blood. The receptor set was obtained from a woman between 50 and 59 years old with acute or convalescent COVID-19.

This chain's CDR3 is CASSQLPGEAGRVLTGGYTF. The DNA of the CDR3 is TGCGCCAGCAGCCAACTCCCCGGGGAGGCAGGGCGAGTCCTGACTGGTGGCTACACCTTC. The chain joins TRBV4-1 to TRBJ1-2; tentative D call: TRBD1 (5 bases). V was trimmed by 2 bases and J by 7 bases, leaving 32 bases between them. Germline CDR1 MGHRA, CDR2 YSYEKL. The CDR3 length is 20 residues.

The chain links TRBV4-2 to TRBJ2-3; 8 bases map to TRBD1. Trimming at V came to 0 bases and at J to 6 bases, leaving 8 bases not matched to a gene. The CDR3 contains 16 residues. CDR1 is LGHNA, CDR2 YNFKEQ, per germline. CDR3 in DNA: TGTGCCAGCAGCCAAGAGGAGGGGCAGGGGGCCGATACGCAGTATTTT. This gives the protein CASSQEEGQGADTQYF.

The chain employs TRBV7-2 and TRBJ1-3; D may be TRBD1 (5 bases). Germline CDR1 and CDR2: SGHTA and FQGNSA. The CDR3 sequence is 17 residues long. V lost 4 bases and J lost 0, with 16 bases in between. This CDR3 reads CASSSPGGITSGNTIYF. The DNA of the CDR3 is TGTGCCAGCAGCTCCCCCGGGGGGATCACCTCTGGAAACACCATATATTTT.

The chain uses TRBV18 and TRBJ1-1; no reliable D call. The CDR3 has 15 amino acids. V lost 6 bases to trimming and J lost 0 bases, with 14 bases between them. Germline CDR1 is KGHSH and CDR2 is LQKENI. The CDR3 nucleotides are TGTGCCAGCTCCCCTCGGGGAGAGATGAACACTGAAGCTTTCTTT. Protein sequence: CASSPRGEMNTEAFF.

The rearrangement joins TRBV10-3 to TRBJ2-7, with unresolved D. Germline assignment: CDR1 ENHRY and CDR2 SYGVKD. The CDR3 is 13 residues long. The V end lost 4 bases, the J end lost 7 bases, and 14 bases lay between the germline ends. Here the CDR3 DNA reads TGTGCCATCAGTGTAGACGACTCTCGGGAGCAGTACTTC. Its translation: CAISVDDSREQYF.

The chain links TRBV6-9 to TRBJ1-5; D gene uncertain. This CDR3 contains 14 residues. Trimming shortened V by 8 bases and J by 0 bases, and 11 bases separated the two germline ends. Per germline, CDR1 MNHGY and CDR2 SVAAGI. In DNA, the CDR3 is TGTGCCAGCCCCCCTCTATATAGCAATCAGCCCCAGCATTTT. Its protein is CASPPLYSNQPQHF.

The V gene is TRBV10-3, the J gene TRBJ2-5; 10 bases line up with TRBD1. Germline V lookup: CDR1 ENHRY, CDR2 SYGVKD. With 7 bases clipped from V and 2 bases from J, the junction kept 1 base outside the gene matches. This CDR3 has 13 residues. The CDR3 DNA is TGTGCCATCATGGGACAGGGGCAAGAGACCCAGTACTTC. Encoded protein: CAIMGQGQETQYF.

The chain is built from TRBV9 and TRBJ1-6; D possibly corresponds to TRBD1 (6 bases). The CDR3 is 15 amino acids. V was cut by 3 bases and J by 9 bases, with 16 bases left in between. Looked up from germline, CDR1 is SGDLS and CDR2 is YYNGEE. This CDR3 is CASSDGTTASSPLHF. CDR3 nucleotides: TGTGCCAGCAGCGACGGGACAACCGCGAGTTCACCCCTCCACTTT.

The genes are TRBV18 and TRBJ1-3; D might be TRBD1 (6 bases). V lost 2 bases to trimming and J lost 1 base, with 21 bases between them. The CDR3 runs to 19 residues. CDR1 and CDR2 from the germline V gene are KGHSH and LQKENI. The CDR3 sequence is CASSPIGGGLSFSGNTIYF. The DNA of the CDR3 is TGTGCCAGCTCACCAATTGGCGGGGGCCTCTCCTTTTCTGGAAACACCATATATTTT.

This sequence joins TRBV4-1 and TRBJ2-7, with TRBD2 matching 11 bases. Germline V CDR1 and CDR2: MGHRA, YSYEKL. The trim removed 3 bases at V and 3 bases at J, leaving 7 bases unmatched. The length of the CDR3 is 16 residues. The CDR3 coding sequence is TGCGCCAGCAGCCATCAACTAGCGGGAGCCTACTACGAGCAGTACTTC. Translating gives CASSHQLAGAYYEQYF.